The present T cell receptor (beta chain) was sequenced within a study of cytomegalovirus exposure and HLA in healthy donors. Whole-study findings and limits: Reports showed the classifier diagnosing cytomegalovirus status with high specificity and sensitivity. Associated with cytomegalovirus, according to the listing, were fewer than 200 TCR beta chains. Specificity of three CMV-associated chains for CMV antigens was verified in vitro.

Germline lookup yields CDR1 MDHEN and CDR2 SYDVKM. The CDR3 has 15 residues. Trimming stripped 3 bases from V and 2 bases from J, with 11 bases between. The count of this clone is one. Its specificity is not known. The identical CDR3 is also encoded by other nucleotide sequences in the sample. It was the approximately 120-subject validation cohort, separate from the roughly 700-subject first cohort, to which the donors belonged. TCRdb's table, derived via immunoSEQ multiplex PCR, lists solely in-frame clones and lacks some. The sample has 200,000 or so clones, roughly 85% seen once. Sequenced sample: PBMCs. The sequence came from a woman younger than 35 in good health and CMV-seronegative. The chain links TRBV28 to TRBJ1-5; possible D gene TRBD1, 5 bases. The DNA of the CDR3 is TGTGCCAGCAGTTTGAGGGGCCGGGGCAATCAGCCCCAGCATTTT. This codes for CASSLRGRGNQPQHF.